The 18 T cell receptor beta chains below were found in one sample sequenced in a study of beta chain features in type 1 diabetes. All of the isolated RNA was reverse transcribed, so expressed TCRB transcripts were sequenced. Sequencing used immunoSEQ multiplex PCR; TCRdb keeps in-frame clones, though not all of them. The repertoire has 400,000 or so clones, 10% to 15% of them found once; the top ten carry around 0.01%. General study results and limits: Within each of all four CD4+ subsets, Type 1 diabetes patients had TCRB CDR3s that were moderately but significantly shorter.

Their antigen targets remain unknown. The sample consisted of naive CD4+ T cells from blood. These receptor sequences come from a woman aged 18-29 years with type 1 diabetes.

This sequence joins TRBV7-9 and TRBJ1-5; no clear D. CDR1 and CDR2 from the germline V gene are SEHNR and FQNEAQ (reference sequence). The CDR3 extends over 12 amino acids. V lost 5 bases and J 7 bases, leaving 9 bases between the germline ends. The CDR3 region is CASSTQEQPQHF. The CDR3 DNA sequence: TGTGCCAGCAGCACTCAGGAACAGCCCCAGCATTTT.

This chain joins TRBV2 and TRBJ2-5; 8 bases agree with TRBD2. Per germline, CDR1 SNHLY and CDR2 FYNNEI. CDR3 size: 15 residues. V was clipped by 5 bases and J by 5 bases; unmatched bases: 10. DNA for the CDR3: TGTGCCAGCAGTCCTTTACGGGGGGGTGACGAGACCCAGTACTTC. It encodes CASSPLRGGDETQYF. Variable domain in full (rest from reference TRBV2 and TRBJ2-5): EPEVTQTPSHQVTQMGQEVILRCVPISNHLYFYWYRQILGQKVEFLVSFYNNEISEKSEIFDDQFSVERPDGSNFTLKIRSTKLEDSAMYFCASSPLRGGDETQYFGPGTRLLVL.

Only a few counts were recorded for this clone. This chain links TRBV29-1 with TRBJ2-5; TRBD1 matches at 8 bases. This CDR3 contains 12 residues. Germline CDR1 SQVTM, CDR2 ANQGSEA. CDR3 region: CTIRQGQETQYF. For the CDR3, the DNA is TGCACCATCAGACAGGGGCAAGAGACCCAGTACTTC. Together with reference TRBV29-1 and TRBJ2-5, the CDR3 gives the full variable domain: SAVISQKPSRDICQRGTSLTIQCQVDSQVTMMFWYRQQPGQSLTLIATANQGSEATYESGFVIDKFPISRPNLTFSTLTVSNMSPEDSSIYLCTIRQGQETQYFGPGTRLLVL.

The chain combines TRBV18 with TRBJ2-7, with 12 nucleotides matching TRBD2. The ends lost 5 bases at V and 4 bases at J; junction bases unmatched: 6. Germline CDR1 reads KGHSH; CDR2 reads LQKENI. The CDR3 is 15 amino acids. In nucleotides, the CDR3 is TGTGCCAGCTCAAAGTCTGGACTAGCGGGGTACGAGCAGTACTTC. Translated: CASSKSGLAGYEQYF.

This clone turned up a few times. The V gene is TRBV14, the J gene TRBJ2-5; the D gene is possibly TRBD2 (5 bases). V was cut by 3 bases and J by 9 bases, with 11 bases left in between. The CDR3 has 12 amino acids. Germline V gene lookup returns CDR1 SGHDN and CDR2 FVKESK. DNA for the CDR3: TGTGCCAGCAGCCATCCGGGAAGTTCCCAGTACTTC. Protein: CASSHPGSSQYF.

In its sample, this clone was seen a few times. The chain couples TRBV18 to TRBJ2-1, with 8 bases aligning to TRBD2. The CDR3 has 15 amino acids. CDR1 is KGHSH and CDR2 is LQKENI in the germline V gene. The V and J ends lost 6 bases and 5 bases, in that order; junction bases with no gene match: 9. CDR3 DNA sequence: TGTGCCAGCTCCCCGAGTTGGCGGGGGGACAATGAGCAGTTCTTC. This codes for CASSPSWRGDNEQFF.

CDR3 residues: CASSFEGTAGDEQYF. In nucleotides, the CDR3 is TGCGCCAGCAGCTTTGAGGGGACTGCTGGCGACGAGCAGTACTTC. The chain is built from TRBV5-1 and TRBJ2-7, with D maybe TRBD2 (6 bases). Looked up from germline, CDR1 is SGHRS and CDR2 is YFSETQ. With 2 bases removed from V and 5 bases from J, the gap between germline ends came to 17 bases. The CDR3 covers 15 residues.

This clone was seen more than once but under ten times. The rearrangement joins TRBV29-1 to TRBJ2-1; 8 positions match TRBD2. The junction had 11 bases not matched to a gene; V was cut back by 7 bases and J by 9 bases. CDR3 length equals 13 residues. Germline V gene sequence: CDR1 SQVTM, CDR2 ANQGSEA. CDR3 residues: CSEAGGGNSEQFF. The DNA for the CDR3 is TGCAGCGAAGCCGGGGGGGGCAATTCTGAGCAGTTCTTC.

CDR3 protein: CASSQGQERAGAFF. CDR3 coding DNA: TGCGCCAGCAGCCAGGGACAGGAAAGGGCTGGGGCTTTCTTT. The chain is built from TRBV4-3 and TRBJ1-1, with 8 bases aligning to TRBD1. V dropped 3 bases and J dropped 11; count of bases not matched to a gene: 11. The CDR3 consists of 14 residues. Germline loops: CDR1 LGHNA, CDR2 YSLEER.

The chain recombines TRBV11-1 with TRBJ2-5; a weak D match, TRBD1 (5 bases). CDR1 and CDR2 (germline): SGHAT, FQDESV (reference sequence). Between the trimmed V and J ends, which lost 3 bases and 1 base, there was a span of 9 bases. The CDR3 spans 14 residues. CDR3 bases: TGTGCCAGCAGCTTTCCAGGGCCCCAAGAGACCCAGTACTTC. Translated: CASSFPGPQETQYF.

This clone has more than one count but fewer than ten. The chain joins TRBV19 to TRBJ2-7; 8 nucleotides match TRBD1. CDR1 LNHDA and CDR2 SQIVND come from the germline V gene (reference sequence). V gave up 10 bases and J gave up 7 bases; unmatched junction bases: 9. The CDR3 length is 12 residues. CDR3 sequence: CATRDRLGEQYF. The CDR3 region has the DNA TGTGCCACCCGGGACAGGTTAGGAGAGCAGTACTTC.

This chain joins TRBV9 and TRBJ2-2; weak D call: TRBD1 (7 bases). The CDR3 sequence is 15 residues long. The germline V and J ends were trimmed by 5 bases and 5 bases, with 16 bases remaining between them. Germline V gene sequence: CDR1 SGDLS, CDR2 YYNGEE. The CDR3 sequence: CASRGGTEKTGELFF. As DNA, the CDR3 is TGTGCCAGCAGAGGCGGGACAGAAAAGACCGGGGAGCTGTTTTTT.

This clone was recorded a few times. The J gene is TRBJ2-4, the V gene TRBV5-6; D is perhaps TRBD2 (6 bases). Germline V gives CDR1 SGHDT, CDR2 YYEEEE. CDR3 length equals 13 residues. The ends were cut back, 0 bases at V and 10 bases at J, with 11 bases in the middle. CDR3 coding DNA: TGTGCCAGCAGCTTGGGGCAGGGAGGAATTCAGTACTTC. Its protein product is CASSLGQGGIQYF.

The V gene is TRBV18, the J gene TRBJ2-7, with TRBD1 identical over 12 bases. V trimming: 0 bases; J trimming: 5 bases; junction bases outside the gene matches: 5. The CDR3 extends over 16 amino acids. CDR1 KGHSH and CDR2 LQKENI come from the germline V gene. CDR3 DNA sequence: TGTGCCAGCTCACCACCGGGACAGGGGGCGAAGAACGAGCAGTACTTC. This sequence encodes CASSPPGQGAKNEQYF. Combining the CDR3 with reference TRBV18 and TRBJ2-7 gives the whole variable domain NAGVMQNPRHLVRRRGQEARLRCSPMKGHSHVYWYRQLPEEGLKFMVYLQKENIIDESGMPKERFSAEFPKEGPSILRIQQVVRGDSAAYFCASSPPGQGAKNEQYFGPGTRLTVT.

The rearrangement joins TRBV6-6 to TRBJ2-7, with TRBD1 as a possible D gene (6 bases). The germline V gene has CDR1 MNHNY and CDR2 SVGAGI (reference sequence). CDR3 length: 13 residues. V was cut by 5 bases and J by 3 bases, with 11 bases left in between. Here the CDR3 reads CASSPGARYEQYF. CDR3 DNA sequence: TGTGCCAGCAGTCCAGGGGCCCGCTACGAGCAGTACTTC.

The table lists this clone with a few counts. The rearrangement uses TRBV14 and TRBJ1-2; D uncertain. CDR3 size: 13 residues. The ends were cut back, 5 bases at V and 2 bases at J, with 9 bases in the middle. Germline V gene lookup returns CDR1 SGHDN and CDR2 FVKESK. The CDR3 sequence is CASSSILNYGYTF. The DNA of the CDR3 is TGTGCCAGCAGCTCCATTCTAAACTATGGCTACACCTTC.

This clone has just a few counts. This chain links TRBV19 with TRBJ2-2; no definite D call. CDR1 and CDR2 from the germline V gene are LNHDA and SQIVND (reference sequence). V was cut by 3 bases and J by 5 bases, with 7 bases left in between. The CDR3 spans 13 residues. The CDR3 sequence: CASSIEWTGELFF. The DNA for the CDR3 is TGTGCCAGTAGTATTGAGTGGACCGGGGAGCTGTTTTTT. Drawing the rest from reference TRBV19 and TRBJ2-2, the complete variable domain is DGGITQSPKYLFRKEGQNVTLSCEQNLNHDAMYWYRQDPGQGLRLIYYSQIVNDFQKGDIAEGYSVSREKKESFPLTVTSAQKNPTAFYLCASSIEWTGELFFGEGSRLTVL.

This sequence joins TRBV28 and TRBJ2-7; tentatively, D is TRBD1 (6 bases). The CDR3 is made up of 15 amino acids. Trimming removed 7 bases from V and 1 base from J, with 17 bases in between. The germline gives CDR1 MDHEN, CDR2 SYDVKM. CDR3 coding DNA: TGTGCCAGCACCTCCATCCCAGGGGTGTCCTACGAGCAGTACTTC. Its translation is CASTSIPGVSYEQYF. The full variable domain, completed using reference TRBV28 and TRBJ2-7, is DVKVTQSSRYLVKRTGEKVFLECVQDMDHENMFWYRQDPGLGLRLIYFSYDVKMKEKGDIPEGYSVSREKKERFSLILESASTNQTSMYLCASTSIPGVSYEQYFGPGTRLTVT.